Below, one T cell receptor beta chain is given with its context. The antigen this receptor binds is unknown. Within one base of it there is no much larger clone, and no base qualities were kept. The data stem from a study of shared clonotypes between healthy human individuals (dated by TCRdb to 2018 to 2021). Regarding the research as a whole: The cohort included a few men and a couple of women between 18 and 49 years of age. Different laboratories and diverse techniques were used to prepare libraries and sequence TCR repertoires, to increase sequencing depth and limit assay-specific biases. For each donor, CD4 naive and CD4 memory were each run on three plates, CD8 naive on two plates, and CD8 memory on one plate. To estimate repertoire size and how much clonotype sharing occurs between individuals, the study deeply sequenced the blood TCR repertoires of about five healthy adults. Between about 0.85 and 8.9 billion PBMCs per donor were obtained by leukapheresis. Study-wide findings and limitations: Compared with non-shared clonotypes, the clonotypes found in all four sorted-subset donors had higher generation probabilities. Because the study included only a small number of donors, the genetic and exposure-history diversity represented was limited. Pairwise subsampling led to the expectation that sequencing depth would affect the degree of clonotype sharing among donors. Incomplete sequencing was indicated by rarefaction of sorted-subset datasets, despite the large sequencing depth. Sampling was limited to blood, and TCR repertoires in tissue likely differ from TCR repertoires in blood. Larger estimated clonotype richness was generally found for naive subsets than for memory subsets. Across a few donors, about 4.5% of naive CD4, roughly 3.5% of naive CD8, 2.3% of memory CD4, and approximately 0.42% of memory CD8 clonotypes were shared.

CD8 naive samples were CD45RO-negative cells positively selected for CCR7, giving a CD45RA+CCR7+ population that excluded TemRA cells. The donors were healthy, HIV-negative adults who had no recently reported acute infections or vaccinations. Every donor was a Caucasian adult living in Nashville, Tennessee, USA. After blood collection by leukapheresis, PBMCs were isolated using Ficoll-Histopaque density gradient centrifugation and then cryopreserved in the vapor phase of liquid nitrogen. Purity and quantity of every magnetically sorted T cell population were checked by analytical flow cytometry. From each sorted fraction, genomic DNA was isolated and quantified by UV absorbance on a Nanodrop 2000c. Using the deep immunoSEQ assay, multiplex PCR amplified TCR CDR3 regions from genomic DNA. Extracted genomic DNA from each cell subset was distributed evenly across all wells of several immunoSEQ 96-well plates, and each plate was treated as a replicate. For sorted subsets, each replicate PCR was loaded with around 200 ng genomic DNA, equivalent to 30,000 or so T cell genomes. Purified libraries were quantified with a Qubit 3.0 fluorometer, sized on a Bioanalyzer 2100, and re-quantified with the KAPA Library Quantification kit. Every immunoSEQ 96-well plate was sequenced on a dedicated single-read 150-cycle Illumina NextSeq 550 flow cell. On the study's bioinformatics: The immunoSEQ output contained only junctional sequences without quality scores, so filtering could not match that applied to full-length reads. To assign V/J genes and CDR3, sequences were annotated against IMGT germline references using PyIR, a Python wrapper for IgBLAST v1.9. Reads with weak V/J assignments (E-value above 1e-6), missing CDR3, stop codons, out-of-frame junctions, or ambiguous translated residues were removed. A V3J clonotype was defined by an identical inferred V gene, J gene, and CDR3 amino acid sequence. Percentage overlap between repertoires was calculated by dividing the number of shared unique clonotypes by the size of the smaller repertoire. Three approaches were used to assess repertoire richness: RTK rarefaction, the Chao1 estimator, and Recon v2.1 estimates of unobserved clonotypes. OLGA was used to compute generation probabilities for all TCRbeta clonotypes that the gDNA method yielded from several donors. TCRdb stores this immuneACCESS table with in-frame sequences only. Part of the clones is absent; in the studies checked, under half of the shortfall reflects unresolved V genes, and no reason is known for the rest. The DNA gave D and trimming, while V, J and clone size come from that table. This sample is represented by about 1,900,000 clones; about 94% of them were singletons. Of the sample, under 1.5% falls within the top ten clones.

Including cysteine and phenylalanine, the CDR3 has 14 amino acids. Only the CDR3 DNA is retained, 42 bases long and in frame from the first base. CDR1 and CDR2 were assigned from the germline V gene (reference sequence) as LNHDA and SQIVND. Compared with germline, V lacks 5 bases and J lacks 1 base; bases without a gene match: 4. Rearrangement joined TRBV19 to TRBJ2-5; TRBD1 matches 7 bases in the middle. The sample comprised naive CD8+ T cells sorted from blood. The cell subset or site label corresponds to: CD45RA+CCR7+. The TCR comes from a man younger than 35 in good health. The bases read TGTGCCAGTAGTGAGGGGACAGCCCAAGAGACCCAGTACTTC. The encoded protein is CASSEGTAQETQYF.